Reported below is one TCR beta chain. Method: immunoSEQ multiplex PCR; TCRdb's copy keeps in-frame clones and lacks some. Altogether 80,000 to 100,000 clones are present, about nine tenths being singletons, with the ten largest covering under 2%. The sample comes from a study of T cells after somatic rescue of genetic block. Germline V CDR1 and CDR2: SGHVS, FQNEAQ. CDR3 length equals 15 residues. Losses at the gene ends were 5 bases for V and 7 bases for J; bases not matched to a gene: 9. Source material: peripheral blood mononuclear cells (PBMCs). This TCR derives from a woman younger than 35. The V and J genes are TRBV7-8 and TRBJ2-2, with TRBD1 identical over 8 bases. The CDR3 loop reads CASSIQTGGHGELFF. The CDR3 region has the DNA TGTGCCAGCAGCATTCAAACAGGGGGGCACGGGGAGCTGTTTTTT.